Reported below is one T cell receptor beta chain. The data were taken from a study of blood T cell repertoires in COVID-19. Study details: There were acute and convalescent COVID-19 samples, and they came from the United States, Italy and Spain. Sources were T cells, B-cell-depleted T cells, or PBMCs; the material itself was cDNA or gDNA.

Sequencing was performed with immunoSEQ multiplex PCR; in TCRdb, only in-frame clones are kept and a portion is missing. The table shows around 260,000 clones, with around 86% occurring only once. CDR3 length: 15 amino acids. Germline lookup yields CDR1 LNHDA and CDR2 SQIVND (reference sequence). The junction had 7 bases not matched to a gene; V was cut back by 5 bases and J by 6 bases. Sequencing was done on a sample of peripheral blood. The chain joins TRBV19 to TRBJ1-5; 10 positions agree with TRBD1. This sequence was found in a woman aged 40 to 50 who had recovered from COVID-19. The CDR3 loop reads CASSSRQGASQPQHF. CDR3 in DNA: TGTGCCAGTAGTTCCCGACAGGGGGCTAGTCAGCCCCAGCATTTT.